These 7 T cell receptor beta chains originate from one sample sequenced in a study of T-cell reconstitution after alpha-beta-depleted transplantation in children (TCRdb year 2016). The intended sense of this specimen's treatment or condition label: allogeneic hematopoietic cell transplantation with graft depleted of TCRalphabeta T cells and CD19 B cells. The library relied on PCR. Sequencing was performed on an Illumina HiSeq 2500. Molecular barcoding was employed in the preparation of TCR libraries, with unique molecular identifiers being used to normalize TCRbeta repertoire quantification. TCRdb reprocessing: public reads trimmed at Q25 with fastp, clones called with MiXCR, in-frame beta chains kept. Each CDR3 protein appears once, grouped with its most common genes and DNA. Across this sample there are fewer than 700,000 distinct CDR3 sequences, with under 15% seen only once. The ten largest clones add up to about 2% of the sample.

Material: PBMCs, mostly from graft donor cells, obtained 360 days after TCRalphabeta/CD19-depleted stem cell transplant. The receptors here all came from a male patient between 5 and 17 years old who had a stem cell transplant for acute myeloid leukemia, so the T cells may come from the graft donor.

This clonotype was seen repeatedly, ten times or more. CDR3 protein: CAIQGAMADTQYF. Here the CDR3 DNA reads TGTGCCATACAGGGGGCGATGGCAGATACGCAGTATTTT. This sequence joins TRBV10-3 and TRBJ2-3, with 9 bases fitting TRBD1. J was trimmed by 4 bases and V by 9 bases; bases with no gene match: 5. This CDR3 is built from 13 residues. Germline values: CDR1 ENHRY, CDR2 SYGVKD.

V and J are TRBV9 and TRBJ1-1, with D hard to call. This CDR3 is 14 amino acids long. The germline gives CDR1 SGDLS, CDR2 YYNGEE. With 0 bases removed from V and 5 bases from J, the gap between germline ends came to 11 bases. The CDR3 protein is CASSVEEGWTEAFF. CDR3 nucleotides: TGTGCCAGCAGCGTAGAAGAGGGATGGACTGAAGCTTTCTTT.

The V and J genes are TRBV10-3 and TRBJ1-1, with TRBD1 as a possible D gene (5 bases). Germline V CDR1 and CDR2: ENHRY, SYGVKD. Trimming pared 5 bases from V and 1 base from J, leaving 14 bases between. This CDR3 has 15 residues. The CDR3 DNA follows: TGTGCCATCAGTTTTGGGACCGCCCAGAACACTGAAGCTTTCTTT. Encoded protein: CAISFGTAQNTEAFF.

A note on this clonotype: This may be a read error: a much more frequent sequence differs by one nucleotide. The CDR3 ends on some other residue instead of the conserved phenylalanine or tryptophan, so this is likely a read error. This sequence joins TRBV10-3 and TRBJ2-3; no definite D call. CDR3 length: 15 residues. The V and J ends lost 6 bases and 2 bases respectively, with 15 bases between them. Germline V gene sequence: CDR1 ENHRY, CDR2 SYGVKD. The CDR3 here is CAIRTLQTTTDTQYY. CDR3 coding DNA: TGTGCCATCAGGACGCTCCAGACGACCACAGATACGCAGTATTAT.

CDR3 sequence (DNA): TGCGCCAGCAGCCAAGGGATGTGGGCTCACTACGAGCAGTACTTC. Translation gives CASSQGMWAHYEQYF. The V call is TRBV4-3, the J call TRBJ2-7; D is unresolved. The CDR3 is 15 residues long. The germline V gene has CDR1 LGHNA and CDR2 YSLEER. V dropped 1 base and J dropped 3 bases, with 13 bases sitting between them.

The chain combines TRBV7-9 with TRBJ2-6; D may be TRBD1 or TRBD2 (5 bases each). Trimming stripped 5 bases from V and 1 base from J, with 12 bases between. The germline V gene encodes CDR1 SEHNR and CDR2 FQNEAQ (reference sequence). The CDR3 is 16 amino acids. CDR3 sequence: CASSNQGRSGANVLTF. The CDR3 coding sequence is TGTGCCAGCAGCAATCAGGGACGATCTGGGGCCAACGTCCTGACTTTC. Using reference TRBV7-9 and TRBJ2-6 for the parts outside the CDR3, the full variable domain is DTGVSQNPRHKITKRGQNVTFRCDPISEHNRLYWYRQTLGQGPEFLTYFQNEAQLEKSRLLSDRFSAERPKGSFSTLEIQRTEQGDSAMYLCASSNQGRSGANVLTFGAGSRLTVL.

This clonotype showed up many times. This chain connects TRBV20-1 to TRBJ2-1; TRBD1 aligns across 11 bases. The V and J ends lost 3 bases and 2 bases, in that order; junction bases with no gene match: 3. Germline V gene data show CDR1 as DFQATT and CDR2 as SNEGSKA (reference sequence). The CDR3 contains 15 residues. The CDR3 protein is CSASADRGPYNEQFF. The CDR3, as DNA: TGCAGTGCTAGCGCGGACAGGGGGCCCTACAATGAGCAGTTCTTC.